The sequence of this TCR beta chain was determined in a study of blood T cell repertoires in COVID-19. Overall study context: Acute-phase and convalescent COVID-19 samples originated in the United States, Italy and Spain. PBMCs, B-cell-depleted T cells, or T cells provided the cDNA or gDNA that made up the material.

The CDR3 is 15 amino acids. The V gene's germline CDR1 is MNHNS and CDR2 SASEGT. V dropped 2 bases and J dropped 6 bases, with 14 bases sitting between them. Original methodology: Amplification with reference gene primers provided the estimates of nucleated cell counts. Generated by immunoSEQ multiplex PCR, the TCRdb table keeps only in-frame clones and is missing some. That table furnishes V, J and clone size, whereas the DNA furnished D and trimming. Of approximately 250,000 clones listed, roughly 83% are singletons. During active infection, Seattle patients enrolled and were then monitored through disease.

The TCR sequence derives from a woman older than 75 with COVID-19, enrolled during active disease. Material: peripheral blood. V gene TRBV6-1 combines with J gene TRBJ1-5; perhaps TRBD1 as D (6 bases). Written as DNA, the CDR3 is TGTGCCAGCAGTGAAAGGCAGGGGTTCGGTCAGCCCCAGCATTTT. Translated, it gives CASSERQGFGQPQHF.